What follows are 5 T cell receptor beta chains derived from one specimen sequenced in a study. A single record per CDR3 protein comes from TCRdb applying MiXCR to the 5' RACE reads. The table lists some 31,000 distinct CDR3 sequences, approximately 27% of them singletons. Sequencing used naive CD4+ T cells sorted from a lymph node. Subset noted: naive CD4+ T cells, CD4+CD45RA+CD25-. Receptors originate from a female donor with breast cancer.

This clonotype was found a few times. This chain uses TRBV20-1 with TRBJ2-7; 7 positions agree with TRBD1. Germline-derived CDR1 and CDR2 are DFQATT and SNEGSKA (reference sequence). The V segment lost 4 bases and the J segment 7 bases; nucleotides outside the gene matches: 7. CDR3 length equals 12 residues. This CDR3 reads CSATDRLREQYF. Here the CDR3 DNA reads TGCAGTGCTACGGACAGGCTGAGAGAGCAGTACTTC.

This clonotype was observed a handful of times. This chain joins TRBV25-1 and TRBJ2-3; no definite D call. V lost 5 bases and J lost 5, with 11 bases in between. CDR3 length equals 13 residues. Per germline, CDR1 MGHDK and CDR2 SYGVNS. The CDR3 nucleotides are TGTGCCAGCAGTCCCCCGGTTCGAGATACGCAGTATTTT. Translated, it gives CASSPPVRDTQYF.

This clonotype was seen more than once but under ten times. At one end, the junction sequence differs from germline, possibly due to a read error. The chain employs TRBV4-1 and TRBJ1-1; the match to TRBD1 covers 7 bases. Looked up from germline, CDR1 is MGHRA and CDR2 is YSYEKL. This CDR3 contains 14 residues. CDR3 sequence: CASSQVTGNAEAFF. The CDR3 DNA sequence: TGCGCCAGCAGCCAAGTGACAGGGAACGCTGAAGCTTTCTTT.

V gene TRBV5-1 combines with J gene TRBJ2-1; 7 bases agree with TRBD2. The CDR3 spans 14 residues. The germline CDR1 and CDR2 sequences are SGHRS and YFSETQ. The V gene end was trimmed by 4 bases and the J gene end by 9 bases; junction bases not matched to a gene: 10. DNA for the CDR3: TGCGCCAGCAGCCCGGGATACGGCGGGGGTGAGCAGTTCTTC. Residues: CASSPGYGGGEQFF.

The chain recombines TRBV20-1 with TRBJ2-5; D perhaps matches TRBD2 (5 bases). The CDR3 consists of 14 residues. Trimming shortened V by 6 bases and J by 1 base, and 15 bases separated the two germline ends. The germline gives CDR1 DFQATT, CDR2 SNEGSKA (reference sequence). CDR3 residues: CSAIRRVVQETQYF. The CDR3 DNA is TGCAGTGCGATAAGGCGGGTAGTCCAAGAGACCCAGTACTTC.